The clone carrying this T cell receptor (beta chain) was counted a single time. These data belong to a study of blood T cell repertoires in COVID-19. Study-level background: Some COVID-19 samples were acute and others convalescent; all came from the United States, Italy and Spain. T cells, B-cell-depleted T cells, or PBMCs supplied cDNA or gDNA.

The CDR3 spans 15 residues. CDR1 SGHTA and CDR2 FQGNSA come from the germline V gene. Trimming stripped 3 bases from V and 1 base from J, with 11 bases between. As originally analysed: Scientists estimated how many nucleated cells there were by amplifying reference gene primers. Clones were sequenced by immunoSEQ multiplex PCR, and TCRdb holds only the in-frame ones, with some missing. The V and J calls and clone size are taken from that table; D and trimming were inferred from the DNA. In the table there are some 200,000 clones, approximately 87% of which are singletons. Input material: peripheral blood. V gene TRBV7-2 combines with J gene TRBJ2-3; D is possibly TRBD2 (6 bases). This receptor was taken from a woman between 18 and 29 years old who had recovered from COVID-19. The CDR3 reads CASSFRVAGTDTQYF. In DNA, the CDR3 is TGTGCCAGCAGCTTCAGGGTAGCGGGCACAGATACGCAGTATTTT.